Each of the 24 T cell receptor beta chains below was sequenced from the same sample in a study of human T cells and chemical hapten exposure. TCRdb fed the RACE reads into MiXCR, producing one record per CDR3 protein. The sample lists about 37,000 distinct CDR3 sequences; about 6.3% were seen once. The time point: patch test 1, 2 weeks after DPC sensitization. The treatment was: therapeutic diphenylcyclopropenone sensitization with weekly scalp DPC. Unfractionated whole blood was the source of the extracted total RNA. Source: whole blood, taken in connection with sensitization to the hapten diphenylcyclopropenone (DPC). These TCRs come from a woman in her twenties or thirties with alopecia areata. Some clones in this sample may be carry-over from other donors' samples.

This clonotype was found many times. The chain employs TRBV7-2 and TRBJ2-3; 10 nucleotides match TRBD2. Unmatched junction bases numbered 10, after V lost 1 base and J lost 6 bases. The CDR3 extends over 17 amino acids. Per the germline V gene, CDR1 is SGHTA and CDR2 is FQGNSA. CDR3 DNA sequence: TGTGCCAGCAGCTTAGTGGGGATGAGCGGGGGGGCCGATACGCAGTATTTT. It yields the protein CASSLVGMSGGADTQYF.

The sample holds many counts of this clonotype. The CDR3 spells CASSFAGTQETQYF. The CDR3 DNA follows: TGTGCCAGCAGTTTCGCAGGGACCCAAGAGACCCAGTACTTC. The J gene is TRBJ2-5, the V gene TRBV6-2 or TRBV6-3; D is perhaps TRBD1 or TRBD2 (5 bases each). The CDR3 runs to 14 residues. With 4 bases removed from V and 1 base from J, the gap between germline ends came to 10 bases. Germline CDR1 and CDR2: MNHEY and SVGEGT.

The V call is TRBV11-2, the J call TRBJ1-3, with D perhaps TRBD1 (5 bases). Trimming removed 5 bases from V and 5 bases from J, with 13 bases in between. Germline CDR1 reads SGHAT; CDR2 reads FQNNGV. CDR3 length: 14 residues. The chain's CDR3 is CASSPLGARNTIYF. The CDR3, as DNA: TGTGCCAGCAGCCCCCTAGGGGCTAGAAACACCATATATTTT. Using reference TRBV11-2 and TRBJ1-3 for the parts outside the CDR3, the full variable domain is EAGVAQSPRYKIIEKRQSVAFWCNPISGHATLYWYQQILGQGPKLLIQFQNNGVVDDSQLPKDRFSAERLKGVDSTLKIQPAKLEDSAVYLCASSPLGARNTIYFGEGSWLTVV.

This clonotype was detected only a few times. V and J are TRBV7-9 and TRBJ1-2; D may be TRBD1 (5 bases). The V gene's germline CDR1 is SEHNR and CDR2 FQNEAQ (reference sequence). Trimming cost V 1 base and J 4 bases, with 10 bases left between them. This CDR3 is 14 amino acids long. The CDR3 DNA reads as TGTGCCAGCAGCTTAGGGGGGGAGGCCTATGGCTACACCTTC. It specifies CASSLGGEAYGYTF.

This clonotype showed up many times. V gene TRBV6-6 combines with J gene TRBJ1-2; no firm D call. V was pared by 2 bases and J by 4 bases, with 8 bases between. Germline CDR1 reads MNHNY; CDR2 reads SVGAGI (reference sequence). The CDR3 has 13 amino acids. The CDR3 DNA is TGTGCCAGCAGTTACCCAGGTGGCTATGGCTACACCTTC. Translating gives CASSYPGGYGYTF.

There are a few counts of this clonotype. The V gene is TRBV9, the J gene TRBJ2-2; tentative D call: TRBD2 (6 bases). Looked up from germline, CDR1 is SGDLS and CDR2 is YYNGEE. The length of the CDR3 is 17 residues. V dropped 0 bases and J dropped 5 bases, with 17 bases sitting between them. The CDR3 DNA sequence: TGTGCCAGCAGCGTAGTTCCGGGCGGGGTCGAAACCGGGGAGCTGTTTTTT. This gives the protein CASSVVPGGVETGELFF. The full variable domain, completed using reference TRBV9 and TRBJ2-2, is DSGVTQTPKHLITATGQRVTLRCSPRSGDLSVYWYQQSLDQGLQFLIQYYNGEERAKGNILERFSAQQFPDLHSELNLSSLELGDSALYFCASSVVPGGVETGELFFGEGSRLTVL.

This chain joins TRBV28 and TRBJ1-3; no reliable D call. Germline values: CDR1 MDHEN, CDR2 SYDVKM. CDR3 size: 15 residues. The V and J ends lost 4 bases and 4 bases respectively, with 14 bases between them. The CDR3 region has the DNA TGTGCCAGCAGTTCTCCCGCCCTTAAGGGAAACACCATATATTTT. As protein: CASSSPALKGNTIYF.

This clonotype was counted between two and nine times. The V and J genes are TRBV12-3 or TRBV12-4 and TRBJ1-5, with D hard to call. V was shortened by 3 bases and J by 3 bases, with 9 bases between the two germline ends. This CDR3 is built from 14 residues. CDR3 loop: CASSFRRHNQPQHF. The CDR3 nucleotides read TGTGCCAGCAGTTTTCGTCGGCACAATCAGCCCCAGCATTTT.

This clonotype was found many times. The V gene is TRBV7-9, the J gene TRBJ2-2; tentatively, D is TRBD1 (5 bases). There are 15 residues in the CDR3. From germline, CDR1 is SEHNR and CDR2 FQNEAQ (reference sequence). Deletions cut 4 bases from V and 6 bases from J, with 15 bases between. The CDR3 is CASSSLGHLPGELFF. The CDR3 coding sequence is TGTGCCAGCAGCTCCCTTGGACATCTCCCCGGGGAGCTGTTTTTT. Full variable domain (remainder filled in from reference TRBV7-9 and TRBJ2-2): DTGVSQNPRHKITKRGQNVTFRCDPISEHNRLYWYRQTLGQGPEFLTYFQNEAQLEKSRLLSDRFSAERPKGSFSTLEIQRTEQGDSAMYLCASSSLGHLPGELFFGEGSRLTVL.

The table lists this clonotype with many counts. The chain has TRBV5-6 and TRBJ2-7, with 9 bases identical to TRBD1. The CDR3 has 18 residues. Looked up from germline, CDR1 is SGHDT and CDR2 is YYEEEE. With 1 base clipped from V and 3 bases from J, the junction kept 14 bases outside the gene matches. CDR3 loop: CASSLTGGDLIGYYEQYF. The DNA of the CDR3 is TGTGCCAGCAGCTTGACAGGGGGCGACCTTATAGGATACTACGAGCAGTACTTC.

This clonotype was recorded many times. The chain employs TRBV7-9 and TRBJ1-6; D unclear. This CDR3 spans 15 amino acids. V was trimmed by 5 bases and J by 7 bases, leaving 15 bases between them. Looked up from germline, CDR1 is SEHNR and CDR2 is FQNEAQ (reference sequence). CDR3 sequence reads: CASSPHVGKNSPLHF. CDR3 DNA sequence: TGTGCCAGCAGCCCGCATGTGGGAAAAAATTCACCCCTCCACTTT.

This clonotype was counted only a few times. This chain links TRBV7-2 with TRBJ2-5; D is unclear. From germline, CDR1 is SGHTA and CDR2 FQGNSA. This CDR3 spans 14 amino acids. The ends were cut back, 1 base at V and 2 bases at J, with 8 bases in the middle. The CDR3 sequence: CASSLGAVQETQYF. CDR3 coding DNA: TGTGCCAGCAGCTTAGGGGCGGTTCAAGAGACCCAGTACTTC.

This clonotype was found a few times. The CDR3 here is CASSTRGGADTGELFF. Here the CDR3 DNA reads TGTGCCAGCAGCACCCGGGGGGGGGCGGACACCGGGGAGCTGTTTTTT. The rearrangement uses TRBV5-5 and TRBJ2-2, with TRBD2 matching 8 bases. V gave up 4 bases and J gave up 3 bases; unmatched junction bases: 8. This CDR3 comprises 16 residues. Germline V CDR1 and CDR2: SGHKS, YYEKEE (reference sequence).

The rearrangement joins TRBV7-3 to TRBJ2-3; D unclear. Per the germline V gene, CDR1 is SGHTA and CDR2 is FQGTGA. V lost 1 base and J lost 5, with 13 bases in between. The CDR3 runs to 15 residues. The CDR3 DNA follows: TGTGCCAGCAGCTTAAACAGCATTAGAGGAGATACGCAGTATTTT. Translating it yields CASSLNSIRGDTQYF.

This clonotype was recorded a few times. CDR3 loop: CASSLVAGRDGSSPLHF. DNA for the CDR3: TGCGCCAGCAGCTTGGTAGCAGGGAGGGATGGTAGTTCACCCCTCCACTTT. This chain links TRBV5-1 with TRBJ1-6; weak D call: TRBD1 (5 bases). The CDR3 runs 17 residues. Germline CDR1 and CDR2: SGHRS and YFSETQ. V was clipped by 0 bases and J by 9 bases, with 19 bases between them.

V is TRBV15 and J is TRBJ2-3, with no clear D. Germline values: CDR1 LNHNV, CDR2 YYDKDF (reference sequence). CDR3 length: 15 amino acids. V was cut by 3 bases and J by 2 bases, with 12 bases left in between. The CDR3: CATSRPELFTDTQYF. In DNA form, the CDR3 reads TGTGCCACCAGCAGGCCCGAATTATTCACAGATACGCAGTATTTT.

In its sample, this clonotype was seen a few times. The chain employs TRBV28 and TRBJ2-7, with 7 bases matching TRBD1. V dropped 9 bases and J dropped 2; count of bases not matched to a gene: 10. CDR3 length: 14 residues. Looked up from germline, CDR1 is MDHEN and CDR2 is SYDVKM. CDR3 in DNA: TGTGCCAGTCAGTCTGGGACAGCTCCCTACGAGCAGTACTTC. Amino acids: CASQSGTAPYEQYF.

V and J are TRBV29-1 and TRBJ2-1; 10 bases are shared with TRBD2. The junction had 11 bases not matched to a gene; V was cut back by 3 bases and J by 9 bases. The CDR3 is made up of 15 amino acids. Per the germline V gene, CDR1 is SQVTM and CDR2 is ANQGSEA. This CDR3 reads CSVDASGGSLGEQFF. CDR3 DNA: TGCAGCGTTGACGCTAGCGGGGGCTCCTTGGGTGAGCAGTTCTTC.

This clonotype was recorded a few times. The gene calls are TRBV27 and TRBJ2-3; either TRBD1 or TRBD2 may supply D (5 bases each). V lost 1 base and J lost 0, with 14 bases in between. The germline gives CDR1 MNHEY, CDR2 SMNVEV (reference sequence). CDR3 size: 17 residues. The CDR3 DNA sequence: TGTGCCAGCAGTTTATTTGGGGACCCTGAAAGCACAGATACGCAGTATTTT. It yields the protein CASSLFGDPESTDTQYF.

This clonotype has just a few counts. The chain carries TRBV12-3 or TRBV12-4 and TRBJ1-5; D unresolved. The ends were cut back, 3 bases at V and 0 bases at J, with 6 bases in the middle. The CDR3 is 14 residues long. The DNA for the CDR3 is TGTGCCAGCAGTTTCCCTTATAGCAATCAGCCCCAGCATTTT. Its translation: CASSFPYSNQPQHF.

This clonotype was seen a few times. The DNA of the CDR3 is TGTGCCAGCAGTTTTGCGGGGCGGAACACCGGGGAGCTGTTTTTT. As protein: CASSFAGRNTGELFF. The rearrangement joins TRBV12-3 or TRBV12-4 to TRBJ2-2; D might be TRBD2 (6 bases). CDR3 size: 15 residues. Trimming cost V 3 bases and J 1 base, with 9 bases left between them.

This clonotype has more than one count but fewer than ten. At one end, the junction sequence differs from germline, possibly due to a read error. The chain has TRBV7-7 and TRBJ2-4; D ambiguous. The CDR3 contains 13 residues. Germline V gene lookup returns CDR1 SSHAT and CDR2 FNYEAQ (reference sequence). CDR3 DNA sequence: TGTGCTAGCAGCTTAGCCAGGCAAAACATTCAGTACTTC. Its protein product is CASSLARQNIQYF.

This chain connects TRBV12-3 or TRBV12-4 to TRBJ1-1, with 12 bases fitting TRBD1. CDR3 size: 14 residues. Trimming removed 3 bases from V and 11 bases from J; junction bases left unmatched: 7. The CDR3 region is CASSLLGQGALAFF. The CDR3 DNA follows: TGTGCCAGCAGTTTGCTGGGACAGGGGGCTTTGGCTTTCTTT.

This clonotype was counted ten times or more. This chain uses TRBV5-1 with TRBJ1-2; maybe TRBD1 (6 bases). Trimming pared 5 bases from V and 8 bases from J, leaving 10 bases between. This CDR3 comprises 11 residues. Germline V gene data show CDR1 as SGHRS and CDR2 as YFSETQ. This CDR3 reads CASSNRAGYTF. The CDR3 coding sequence is TGCGCCAGCAGTAACAGGGCGGGCTACACCTTC. Using reference TRBV5-1 and TRBJ1-2 for the parts outside the CDR3, the full variable domain is KAGVTQTPRYLIKTRGQQVTLSCSPISGHRSVSWYQQTPGQGLQFLFEYFSETQRNKGNFPGRFSGRQFSNSRSEMNVSTLELGDSALYLCASSNRAGYTFGSGTRLTVV.